This TCR beta chain was captured by sequencing in a study of blood T cell repertoires in COVID-19. On the study more broadly: Sites across the United States, Italy and Spain contributed samples from acute and convalescent COVID-19.

How the authors handled the data: Nucleated cell counts were estimated from reference gene primer amplification. TCRdb's table, derived via immunoSEQ multiplex PCR, lists solely in-frame clones and lacks some. V, J and clone size were drawn from that table, and D and trimming were deduced from the DNA. The sample shows approximately 260,000 clones, about nine tenths of them seen only once. Participants were aged about 18 to 100 years from approximately 25 US areas. Participants were placed into cohorts based on the clinical history they reported. The CDR3 loop spans 13 amino acids. Germline V gene data show CDR1 as DFQATT and CDR2 as SNEGSKA (reference sequence). With 3 bases clipped from V and 5 bases from J, the junction kept 6 bases outside the gene matches.

This sequence originates from a woman in her 30s with acute COVID-19. The chain uses TRBV20-1 and TRBJ2-7; TRBD2 agrees at 8 bases. The sequencing sample was made of PBMCs or T cells enriched from blood (not recorded which). The CDR3: CSASSSGGNEQYF. CDR3 bases: TGCAGTGCTAGTTCCAGCGGGGGAAACGAGCAGTACTTC.